This T cell receptor beta chain comes out of a study of beta chain features in type 1 diabetes. In this sample, this clone turned up a few times. Its specificity is not known. Other DNA sequences in the sample encode the same CDR3. Study-level results: In every one of the four CD4+ subsets, TCRB CDR3s were moderately but significantly shorter in Type 1 diabetes patients. Insertions were fewer and deletions more numerous at VDJ junctions in type 1 diabetes patients.

This CDR3 has 15 residues. Germline-derived CDR1 and CDR2 are SGHRS and YFSETQ. V shed 3 bases and J 2 bases; nucleotides not matched to a gene: 3. The study reverse transcribed the entire isolated RNA, so it sequenced expressed TCRB transcripts. The table came from immunoSEQ multiplex PCR; TCRdb's copy has only in-frame clones and leaves some out. The table includes hundreds of thousands of clones, about an eighth detected once. The chain has TRBV5-1 and TRBJ2-2; 8 bases fit TRBD1. The receptor's source is a man in his late teens or twenties with type 1 diabetes. The specimen sequenced was naive CD4+ T cells from blood. In nucleotides, the CDR3 is TGCGCCAGCAGCTCAGGACAGGGCAACACCGGGGAGCTGTTTTTT. It specifies CASSSGQGNTGELFF.